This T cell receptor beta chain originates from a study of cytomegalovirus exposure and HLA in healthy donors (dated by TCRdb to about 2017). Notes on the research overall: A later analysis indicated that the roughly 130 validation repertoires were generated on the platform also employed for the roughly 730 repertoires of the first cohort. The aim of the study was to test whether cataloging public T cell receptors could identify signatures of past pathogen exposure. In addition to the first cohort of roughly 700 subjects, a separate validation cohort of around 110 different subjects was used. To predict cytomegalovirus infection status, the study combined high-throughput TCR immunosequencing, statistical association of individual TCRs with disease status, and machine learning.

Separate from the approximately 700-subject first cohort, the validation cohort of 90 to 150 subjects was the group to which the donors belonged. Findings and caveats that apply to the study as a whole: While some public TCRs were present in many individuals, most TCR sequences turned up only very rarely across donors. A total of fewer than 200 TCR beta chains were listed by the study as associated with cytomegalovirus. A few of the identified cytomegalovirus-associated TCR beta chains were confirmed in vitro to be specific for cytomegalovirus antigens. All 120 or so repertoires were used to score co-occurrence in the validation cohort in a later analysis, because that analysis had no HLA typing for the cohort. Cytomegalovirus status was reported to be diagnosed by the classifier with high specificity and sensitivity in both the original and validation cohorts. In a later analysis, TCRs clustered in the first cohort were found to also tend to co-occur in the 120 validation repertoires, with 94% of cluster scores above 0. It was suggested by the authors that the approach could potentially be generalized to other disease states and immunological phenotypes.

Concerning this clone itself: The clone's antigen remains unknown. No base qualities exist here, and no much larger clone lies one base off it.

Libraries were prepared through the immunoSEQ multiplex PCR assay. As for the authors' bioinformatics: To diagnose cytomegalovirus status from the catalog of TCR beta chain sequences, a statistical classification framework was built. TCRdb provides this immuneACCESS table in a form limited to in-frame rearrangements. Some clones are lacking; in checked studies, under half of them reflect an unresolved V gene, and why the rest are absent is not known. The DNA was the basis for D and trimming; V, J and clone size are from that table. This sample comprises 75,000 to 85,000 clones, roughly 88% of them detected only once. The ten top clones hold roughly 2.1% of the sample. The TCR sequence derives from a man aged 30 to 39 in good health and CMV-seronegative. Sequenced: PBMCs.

The DNA reads TGTGCCAGCAGCCCCTCCATCCTCCAGCGGGAGGGTTACAATGAGCAGTTCTTC. Its protein reads: CASSPSILQREGYNEQFF. Here the chain combines TRBV5-4 and TRBJ2-1, and 10 junctional nucleotides match TRBD2. Germline trimming: 4 bases from V, 4 bases from J; junction bases outside gene matches: 14. Taken from the germline V gene (reference sequence), the CDR1 and CDR2 loops are SGHNT and YYREEE. From the cysteine up to the phenylalanine, the CDR3 has a length of 18 residues. The sequence is cut down to CDR3 DNA, 54 bases in frame from base 1.